The rows below give T cell receptor beta chains drawn from one sample of a study of OX40 agonist ivuxolimab in advanced cancers. Clones were sequenced by immunoSEQ multiplex PCR, and TCRdb holds only the in-frame ones, with some missing. The repertoire holds roughly 90,000 clones, with roughly 89% as singletons. The source material was CD4+ or CD8+ T cells sorted from blood, sampled in a trial of the OX40 agonist ivuxolimab. These receptors came from an adult with an advanced solid tumor such as melanoma, head and neck, liver or kidney cancer. Each CDR3 is given with its conserved first and last residue. A D gene is named only where the DNA matches it firmly. Where a row states a size, it is once, few, many or the class of an expanded clone; other rows omit it.

clone_size | j_call | v_call | d_call | cdr3_nt | cdr3_aa
NA | TRBJ1-5 | TRBV4-1 | NA | TGCGCCAGCAGCCAAGGAGTGGGGGCGATCAATCAGCCCCAGCATTTT | CASSQGVGAINQPQHF
NA | TRBJ1-4 | TRBV11-2 | NA | TGTGCCAGCAGCTATCTAAGACAGCCTAATGAAAAACTGTTTTTT | CASSYLRQPNEKLFF
once | TRBJ2-1 | TRBV7-6 | NA | TGTGCCAGCAGCACATGGACAGCCAATGAGCAGTTCTTC | CASSTWTANEQFF
NA | TRBJ2-2 | TRBV30 | TRBD2 | TGTGCCTGGACTCTAGCGGGGGGCGGGGAGCTGTTTTTT | CAWTLAGGGELFF
NA | TRBJ2-7 | TRBV5-1 | TRBD2 | TGCGCCAGCGCGGAAGCGGGAGCGTTCAAGTACGAGCAGTACTTC | CASAEAGAFKYEQYF
NA | TRBJ1-5 | TRBV28 | TRBD1 | TGTGCCAGCCTCGGACAGGGGTTCGGGAGCAATCAGCCCCAGCATTTT | CASLGQGFGSNQPQHF
once | TRBJ2-3 | TRBV5-1 | NA | TGCGCCAGCAGCGCATTCTCTAGCACAGATACGCAGTATTTT | CASSAFSSTDTQYF
NA | TRBJ1-2 | TRBV7-2 | TRBD1 | TGTGCCAGCAGCTTAGAGGGGGCGCTTGGCTACACCTTC | CASSLEGALGYTF
NA | TRBJ2-2 | TRBV6-1 | TRBD1 | TGTGCCAGCAACCCCAGGGGGACGAACACCGGGGAGCTGTTTTTT | CASNPRGTNTGELFF
NA | TRBJ2-3 | TRBV27 | TRBD2 | TGTGCCAGCAGTTTAGGACTAGCGACGCGGGGTACGCAGTATTTT | CASSLGLATRGTQYF
NA | TRBJ2-1 | TRBV7-3 | NA | TGTGCCAGCAGCCCCCTCGGCTACAATGAGCAGTTCTTC | CASSPLGYNEQFF
NA | TRBJ2-5 | TRBV18 | NA | TGTGCCAGCTCCCCCGGATGGGGGAGCGAGACCCAGTACTTC | CASSPGWGSETQYF
NA | TRBJ2-7 | TRBV7-8 | NA | TGTGCCAGCAGCACTAACCGGGACGGCTACGAGCAGTACTTC | CASSTNRDGYEQYF
NA | TRBJ1-3 | TRBV11-2 | NA | TGTGCCAGCACCATGACACGGTCTGGAAACACCATATATTTT | CASTMTRSGNTIYF
NA | TRBJ1-1 | TRBV9 | NA | TGTGCCAGCAGCGTAGGGCAGGATCAGGATGAAGCTTTCTTT | CASSVGQDQDEAFF
NA | TRBJ2-5 | TRBV28 | NA | TGTGCCAGCAGTTCTAGACAGGGAGGAAGGGAGACCCAGTACTTC | CASSSRQGGRETQYF
once | TRBJ1-5 | TRBV7-8 | TRBD1 | TGTGCCAGCAGCGCGCCCGGACAGGGGGCAAATCAGCCCCAGCATTTT | CASSAPGQGANQPQHF
NA | TRBJ2-5 | TRBV27 | NA | TGTGCCAGCAGTTTCGGGGCGAGAGGGTTCCAAGAGACCCAGTACTTC | CASSFGARGFQETQYF
NA | TRBJ2-2 | TRBV18 | NA | TGTGCCAGCTCACCTAACAGGGCTCGGGCCGGGGAGCTGTTTTTT | CASSPNRARAGELFF
NA | TRBJ1-1 | TRBV30 | TRBD1 | TGTGCCTGGAGTCTCTTGACAGGGTTGAACACTGAAGCTTTCTTT | CAWSLLTGLNTEAFF
NA | TRBJ2-1 | TRBV5-8 | NA | TGTGCCAGCAGCTTGTGGGGCAGGGCGAGCTCCTACAATGAGCAGTTCTTC | CASSLWGRASSYNEQFF
NA | TRBJ1-4 | TRBV19 | NA | TGTGCCAGTAGCCGGGGTAGGAGGGATGAAAAACTGTTTTTT | CASSRGRRDEKLFF
NA | TRBJ2-1 | TRBV7-8 | NA | TGTGCCAGCAGCTTGAACAGGGACAATGAGCAGTTCTTC | CASSLNRDNEQFF
NA | TRBJ2-1 | TRBV7-2 | TRBD1 | TGTGCCAGCAGCTTGGGACAGGGGCCTTACAATGAGCAGTTCTTC | CASSLGQGPYNEQFF
NA | TRBJ2-3 | TRBV5-1 | TRBD1 | TGCGCCAGCAGCTTTGACAGGGTGGATACGCAGTATTTT | CASSFDRVDTQYF
NA | TRBJ2-1 | TRBV9 | NA | TGTGCCAGCAGCGTAGGGGGTAACAACAATGAGCAGTTCTTC | CASSVGGNNNEQFF
few | TRBJ1-1 | TRBV7-9 | NA | TGTGCCAGCAGCTTAGCTTCAAGGAACACTGAAGCTTTCTTT | CASSLASRNTEAFF
few | TRBJ2-3 | TRBV2 | TRBD2 | TGTGCCAGCAGTGATTGGGGACTAGCGGTGTGGGCGCAGTATTTT | CASSDWGLAVWAQYF
NA | TRBJ1-4 | TRBV2 | NA | TGTGCCAGCAGTGGTACAGGCTTAGGAAGTGAAAAACTGTTTTTT | CASSGTGLGSEKLFF
NA | TRBJ2-1 | TRBV6-1 | NA | TGTGCCAGCAGTGAAGTAGCACCTTCCTACAATGAGCAGTTCTTC | CASSEVAPSYNEQFF
NA | TRBJ2-7 | TRBV7-9 | TRBD1 | TGTGCCAGCAGCCGGGACAGGCCGTACGAGCAGTACTTC | CASSRDRPYEQYF